This passage covers 2 T cell receptor beta chains from one sample sequenced in a study of OX40 agonist ivuxolimab in advanced cancers. The table came from immunoSEQ multiplex PCR; TCRdb's copy has only in-frame clones and leaves some out. The table has fewer than 85,000 clones, around four fifths seen once. Sequenced here: CD4+ or CD8+ T cells sorted from blood, sampled in a trial of the OX40 agonist ivuxolimab. These TCRs come from an adult with an advanced solid tumor such as melanoma, head and neck, liver or kidney cancer.

The chain combines TRBV7-3 with TRBJ2-3; D is perhaps TRBD1 (5 bases). The CDR3 covers 14 residues. Germline values: CDR1 SGHTA, CDR2 FQGTGA. The ends were cut back, 2 bases at V and 0 bases at J, with 6 bases in the middle. CDR3 sequence reads: CASSLQGSTDTQYF. CDR3 nucleotide sequence: TGTGCCAGCAGCTTACAGGGCAGCACAGATACGCAGTATTTT.

The chain links TRBV11-2 to TRBJ1-1; D might be TRBD1 (6 bases). CDR1 is SGHAT and CDR2 is FQNNGV in the germline V gene. This CDR3 region has 12 residues. The V end lost 1 base, the J end lost 8 bases, and 8 bases lay between the germline ends. CDR3 bases: TGTGCCAGCAGCTTAGCAGGACAGGAAGCTTTCTTT. Encoded protein: CASSLAGQEAFF.